The rows below give T cell receptor beta chains drawn from one sample of a study of memory CD4+ T cells and cytomegalovirus serostatus. This table comes from immunoSEQ multiplex PCR, and its TCRdb copy is limited to in-frame clones, with some not included. The sample records around 54,000 clones, around 78% being singletons. Sequenced input: memory CD4+ T cells from blood. The receptors come from an adult in good health and CMV-seronegative. Each CDR3 is given with its conserved first and last residue. The D gene is left open where the match is weak. The size entry is marked missing in some rows and otherwise reads once, few, many or a size class.

clone_size: -; v_call: TRBV19; j_call: TRBJ1-2; d_call: -; cdr3_nt: TGTGCCAGTAGTATGAACAGGGTTGATGGCTACACCTTC; cdr3_aa: CASSMNRVDGYTF
clone_size: -; v_call: TRBV11-2; j_call: TRBJ2-3; d_call: -; cdr3_nt: TGTGCCAGCAGCTTACTGAGGACAGATACGCAGTATTTT; cdr3_aa: CASSLLRTDTQYF
clone_size: -; v_call: TRBV7-9; j_call: TRBJ2-1; d_call: -; cdr3_nt: TGTGCCAGCAGCTTAGCAGAACCCGGGAATGAGCAGTTCTTC; cdr3_aa: CASSLAEPGNEQFF
clone_size: once; v_call: TRBV18; j_call: TRBJ1-5; d_call: -; cdr3_nt: TGTGCCAGCTCACCGCGGACAGCTGTCGGACATTTT; cdr3_aa: CASSPRTAVGHF
clone_size: few; v_call: TRBV27; j_call: TRBJ2-7; d_call: -; cdr3_nt: TGTGCCAGCAGTTTATCGGGGGGCGGCGAGCAGTACTTC; cdr3_aa: CASSLSGGGEQYF
clone_size: -; v_call: TRBV27; j_call: TRBJ2-2; d_call: TRBD1; cdr3_nt: TGTGCCAGCCGGACAGGACCGAACACCGGGGAGCTGTTTTTT; cdr3_aa: CASRTGPNTGELFF
clone_size: -; v_call: TRBV4-2; j_call: TRBJ2-1; d_call: TRBD2; cdr3_nt: TGTGCCAGCAGCCAGACTAGCGACAAAAGTAATGAGCAGTTCTTC; cdr3_aa: CASSQTSDKSNEQFF
clone_size: -; v_call: TRBV9; j_call: TRBJ2-6; d_call: TRBD2; cdr3_nt: TGTGCCAGCAGCCTCGAGGGACTAGCCCTCTCTGGGGCCAACGTCCTGACTTTC; cdr3_aa: CASSLEGLALSGANVLTF
clone_size: once; v_call: TRBV5-6; j_call: TRBJ2-1; d_call: -; cdr3_nt: TGTGCCAGCAGGAAACTAGGCTACTCCTACAATGAGCAGTTCTTC; cdr3_aa: CASRKLGYSYNEQFF
clone_size: medium-sized; v_call: TRBV7-2; j_call: TRBJ1-3; d_call: TRBD1; cdr3_nt: TGTGCCAGCAGGCAGACAGGGTCTGGAAACACCATATATTTT; cdr3_aa: CASRQTGSGNTIYF
clone_size: few; v_call: TRBV19; j_call: TRBJ2-1; d_call: TRBD2; cdr3_nt: TGTGCCAGTACTGACAGCGGGAGGGCCAATGAGCAGTTCTTC; cdr3_aa: CASTDSGRANEQFF
clone_size: -; v_call: TRBV28; j_call: TRBJ2-7; d_call: -; cdr3_nt: TGTGCCAGCAGGGGTAGCGGACCCAGCTCCTACGAGCAGTACTTC; cdr3_aa: CASRGSGPSSYEQYF
clone_size: -; v_call: TRBV11-2; j_call: TRBJ2-3; d_call: -; cdr3_nt: TGTGCCAGCAGGAGGGGGACCACAGATACGCAGTATTTT; cdr3_aa: CASRRGTTDTQYF
clone_size: -; v_call: TRBV4-2; j_call: TRBJ2-3; d_call: TRBD2; cdr3_nt: TGTGCCAGCAGCCAAGGGGATAGCGGGTACCAGTATTTT; cdr3_aa: CASSQGDSGYQYF
clone_size: -; v_call: TRBV29-1; j_call: TRBJ2-1; d_call: -; cdr3_nt: TGCAGCGCTACTAGGAGCTCCTACAATGAGCAGTTCTTC; cdr3_aa: CSATRSSYNEQFF
clone_size: -; v_call: TRBV7-9; j_call: TRBJ1-4; d_call: TRBD1; cdr3_nt: TGTGCCAGCAGCTGGGGGCAGGGGGGTGAAAAACTGTTTTTT; cdr3_aa: CASSWGQGGEKLFF
clone_size: -; v_call: TRBV28; j_call: TRBJ2-3; d_call: TRBD2; cdr3_nt: TGTGCCAGCAGTTTTGCGGGAGGGGTGGCGGATACGCAGTATTTT; cdr3_aa: CASSFAGGVADTQYF
clone_size: -; v_call: TRBV9; j_call: TRBJ2-4; d_call: -; cdr3_nt: TGTGCCAGCAGCGTAGCCGGGAAGGACATTCAGTACTTC; cdr3_aa: CASSVAGKDIQYF
clone_size: -; v_call: TRBV5-1; j_call: TRBJ1-5; d_call: -; cdr3_nt: TGCGCCAGCAGCTTGGATGGGGGCAATCAGCCCCAGCATTTT; cdr3_aa: CASSLDGGNQPQHF
clone_size: -; v_call: TRBV5-6; j_call: TRBJ2-1; d_call: -; cdr3_nt: TGTGCCAGCAGCTTGGTTTCTAGCGCATACAATGAGCAGTTCTTC; cdr3_aa: CASSLVSSAYNEQFF
clone_size: -; v_call: TRBV18; j_call: TRBJ1-5; d_call: -; cdr3_nt: TGTGCCAGCTCCCCGGCGAGGGATCAGCCCCAGCATTTT; cdr3_aa: CASSPARDQPQHF
clone_size: -; v_call: TRBV6-5; j_call: TRBJ1-1; d_call: TRBD1; cdr3_nt: TGTGCCAGCAGTTCCCCGGGACAGGGGGTGAACACTGAAGCTTTCTTT; cdr3_aa: CASSSPGQGVNTEAFF
clone_size: -; v_call: TRBV28; j_call: TRBJ2-3; d_call: -; cdr3_nt: TGTGCCAGCAGTTCTCCGACAGTCACAGATACGCAGTATTTT; cdr3_aa: CASSSPTVTDTQYF
clone_size: -; v_call: TRBV4-1; j_call: TRBJ2-2; d_call: -; cdr3_nt: TGCGCCAGCAGCCAGAGAGACATGGGCTTTAACACCGGGGAGCTGTTTTTT; cdr3_aa: CASSQRDMGFNTGELFF
clone_size: -; v_call: TRBV11-2; j_call: TRBJ2-5; d_call: -; cdr3_nt: TGTGCCAGCAGCCCCCTCTTACCAGGGCAAGAGACCCAGTACTTC; cdr3_aa: CASSPLLPGQETQYF
clone_size: -; v_call: TRBV2; j_call: TRBJ2-7; d_call: TRBD2; cdr3_nt: TGTGCCAGCAAGCGGGAGAACGACGAGCAGTACTTC; cdr3_aa: CASKRENDEQYF
clone_size: -; v_call: TRBV4-2; j_call: TRBJ2-3; d_call: -; cdr3_nt: TGTGCCAGCAGCCAAGGGCAGGGACAAAGGACAGATACGCAGTATTTT; cdr3_aa: CASSQGQGQRTDTQYF
clone_size: -; v_call: TRBV28; j_call: TRBJ1-1; d_call: -; cdr3_nt: TGTGCCAGCAGTGCCGGGGAAGCTTTCTTT; cdr3_aa: CASSAGEAFF
clone_size: -; v_call: TRBV5-1; j_call: TRBJ2-1; d_call: TRBD2; cdr3_nt: TGCGCCAGCGAGCCTAGCGGGAGACGTGCGGGCTACAATGAGCAGTTCTTC; cdr3_aa: CASEPSGRRAGYNEQFF
clone_size: -; v_call: TRBV19; j_call: TRBJ1-2; d_call: -; cdr3_nt: TGTGCCAGTAGTAACCCGTGGCGCCAGGGGTTAAACTATGGCTACACCTTC; cdr3_aa: CASSNPWRQGLNYGYTF
clone_size: -; v_call: TRBV6-5; j_call: TRBJ2-1; d_call: TRBD2; cdr3_nt: TGTGCCAAACAAGGACTAGCGAGTTACAATGAGCAGTTCTTC; cdr3_aa: CAKQGLASYNEQFF
clone_size: -; v_call: TRBV5-4; j_call: TRBJ2-7; d_call: TRBD1; cdr3_nt: TGTGCCAGCACCCGAGGGGGACAGGGCGGGGGAAGGACCTACGAGCAGTACTTC; cdr3_aa: CASTRGGQGGGRTYEQYF
clone_size: few; v_call: TRBV5-6; j_call: TRBJ2-3; d_call: TRBD2; cdr3_nt: TGTGCCAGCAGCAAGGGACTAGCGGGAGGGGCGGATACGCAGTATTTT; cdr3_aa: CASSKGLAGGADTQYF
clone_size: -; v_call: TRBV14; j_call: TRBJ2-7; d_call: TRBD2; cdr3_nt: TGTGCCAGCAGCCCTCTTGGCGGGAGGGCCCTGGACGAGCAGTACTTC; cdr3_aa: CASSPLGGRALDEQYF
clone_size: few; v_call: TRBV4-2; j_call: TRBJ1-1; d_call: -; cdr3_nt: TGTGCCAGCAGCCAAGATAATGGGGGGCCAGAAGCTTTCTTT; cdr3_aa: CASSQDNGGPEAFF
clone_size: -; v_call: TRBV30; j_call: TRBJ2-7; d_call: -; cdr3_nt: TGTGCCTGGAGTGTAGAGGGCTACGAGCAGTACTTC; cdr3_aa: CAWSVEGYEQYF
clone_size: -; v_call: TRBV10-2; j_call: TRBJ2-5; d_call: TRBD2; cdr3_nt: TGCGCCAGCAGATACGGACTAGACCCCAGGACGGAGACCCAGTACTTC; cdr3_aa: CASRYGLDPRTETQYF
clone_size: few; v_call: TRBV13; j_call: TRBJ2-5; d_call: -; cdr3_nt: TGTGCCAGCTGTGCGGCGGGCAAGGAGACCCAGTACTTC; cdr3_aa: CASCAAGKETQYF
clone_size: -; v_call: TRBV29-1; j_call: TRBJ2-7; d_call: -; cdr3_nt: TGCAGCGTTGCGGGGACCTCCTGGGGGAACGAGCAGTACTTC; cdr3_aa: CSVAGTSWGNEQYF
clone_size: -; v_call: TRBV28; j_call: TRBJ2-1; d_call: TRBD2; cdr3_nt: TGTGCCAGCAGTCCCTTGCGTAGCGGGAGTTCGAATGAGCAGTTCTTC; cdr3_aa: CASSPLRSGSSNEQFF
clone_size: -; v_call: TRBV19; j_call: TRBJ1-1; d_call: -; cdr3_nt: TGTGCCAGTAGTACCCAGGCGGGACACACTGAAGCTTTCTTT; cdr3_aa: CASSTQAGHTEAFF
clone_size: once; v_call: TRBV30; j_call: TRBJ2-1; d_call: -; cdr3_nt: TGTGCCGCGGGACCCTCCTACAATGAGCAGTTCTTC; cdr3_aa: CAAGPSYNEQFF
clone_size: -; v_call: TRBV5-1; j_call: TRBJ1-2; d_call: -; cdr3_nt: TGCGCCAGCAGCCCAGGGAACAAATATGGCTACACCTTC; cdr3_aa: CASSPGNKYGYTF
clone_size: -; v_call: TRBV28; j_call: TRBJ2-7; d_call: -; cdr3_nt: TGTGCCAGCAGTTTAGTGAGAGGCGAGCAGTACTTC; cdr3_aa: CASSLVRGEQYF
clone_size: -; v_call: TRBV29-1; j_call: TRBJ1-5; d_call: TRBD1; cdr3_nt: TGCAGCGTTGCTGACAGGGCTAGCAATCAGCCCCAGCATTTT; cdr3_aa: CSVADRASNQPQHF
clone_size: few; v_call: TRBV18; j_call: TRBJ1-3; d_call: -; cdr3_nt: TGTGCCAGCTCACCAGGGGGACGTAGCTCTGGAAACACCATATATTTT; cdr3_aa: CASSPGGRSSGNTIYF
clone_size: -; v_call: TRBV28; j_call: TRBJ1-1; d_call: TRBD1; cdr3_nt: TGTGCCAGCAGTCCGGGGACAGCGAACACTGAAGCTTTCTTT; cdr3_aa: CASSPGTANTEAFF
clone_size: -; v_call: TRBV28; j_call: TRBJ1-1; d_call: TRBD1; cdr3_nt: TGTGCCAGCAGTTTGAATATAGGGACAGTGAACACTGAAGCTTTCTTT; cdr3_aa: CASSLNIGTVNTEAFF
clone_size: -; v_call: TRBV6-1; j_call: TRBJ2-7; d_call: TRBD1; cdr3_nt: TGTGCCAGCAGCTTAGACAGGGGGGTCTACGAGCAGTACTTC; cdr3_aa: CASSLDRGVYEQYF
clone_size: -; v_call: TRBV6-6; j_call: TRBJ2-7; d_call: -; cdr3_nt: TGTGCCAGCAGCATTATCCGCACAGTGGGATCCTACGAGCAGTACTTC; cdr3_aa: CASSIIRTVGSYEQYF
clone_size: -; v_call: TRBV20-1; j_call: TRBJ1-1; d_call: -; cdr3_nt: TGCAGTGCTAGAGGTCAGGGTGAAGCTCTCTTT; cdr3_aa: CSARGQGEALF
clone_size: -; v_call: TRBV9; j_call: TRBJ1-4; d_call: -; cdr3_nt: TGTGCCAGCAGCGCTGAGACAGGCAGAAATGAAAAACTGTTTTTT; cdr3_aa: CASSAETGRNEKLFF
clone_size: -; v_call: TRBV6-5; j_call: TRBJ1-2; d_call: TRBD1; cdr3_nt: TGTGCCAGCAGTTCCGGGACAGGGGTCGTTCATGGCTACACCTTC; cdr3_aa: CASSSGTGVVHGYTF
clone_size: -; v_call: TRBV28; j_call: TRBJ2-3; d_call: -; cdr3_nt: TGTGCCAGCAGTAACCGGGACCAACTCTTCCTAAACACAGATACGCAGTATTTT; cdr3_aa: CASSNRDQLFLNTDTQYF